The 32 T cell receptor beta chains given below trace back to one sample, sequenced in a study of CD8+CD57+ T cells in acquired aplastic anemia. The template used for profiling TCR beta VDJ and CDR3 was genomic DNA. TCRdb redid the calling of the reads with MiXCR, one entry per CDR3 protein. The sample holds 33,000 or so distinct CDR3 sequences, 76% seen once. The specimen sequenced was sorted CD4+, CD8+, or CD8+CD57+ T cells (not recorded which) from PBMCs. Receptor source: a human donor in good health, serving as a control.

The rearrangement links TRBV19 to TRBJ2-5; TRBD1 aligns across 9 bases. Losses at the gene ends were 6 bases for V and 2 bases for J; bases not matched to a gene: 4. Germline CDR1 reads LNHDA; CDR2 reads SQIVND (reference sequence). The length of the CDR3 is 14 residues. The CDR3 sequence is CASSRTGAQETQYF. As DNA, the CDR3 is TGTGCCAGTAGCCGGACAGGGGCGCAAGAGACCCAGTACTTC.

CDR3 bases: TGTGCCAGCAGCGGGGCAGGTCTAGGTAATGAGCAGTTCTTC. Translated: CASSGAGLGNEQFF. The rearrangement uses TRBV9 and TRBJ2-1, with D unresolved. Per the germline V gene, CDR1 is SGDLS and CDR2 is YYNGEE. V lost 3 bases to trimming and J lost 7 bases, with 14 bases between them. The CDR3 totals 14 residues.

The rearrangement links TRBV12-3 or TRBV12-4 to TRBJ1-5, with no clear D. The CDR3 is 15 amino acids. V was pared by 3 bases and J by 0 bases, with 9 bases between. Here the CDR3 DNA reads TGTGCCAGCAGTTTCAATCCGGGTAGCAATCAGCCCCAGCATTTT. Translating it yields CASSFNPGSNQPQHF.

The chain uses TRBV9 and TRBJ2-1; D is ambiguous. The CDR3 is 11 residues long. Deletions cut 0 bases from V and 8 bases from J, with 3 bases between. Germline V gene lookup returns CDR1 SGDLS and CDR2 YYNGEE. CDR3 protein: CASSVGDEQFF. In nucleotides, the CDR3 is TGTGCCAGCAGCGTAGGTGATGAGCAGTTCTTC.

The chain carries TRBV2 and TRBJ1-2; 7 bases line up with TRBD1. Germline V gene sequence: CDR1 SNHLY, CDR2 FYNNEI. This CDR3 comprises 14 residues. The ends lost 6 bases at V and 4 bases at J; junction bases unmatched: 8. The CDR3 DNA is TGTGCCAGCAGCTCTACAGGGGCGATCTATGGCTACACCTTC. This sequence encodes CASSSTGAIYGYTF.

V is TRBV10-3 and J is TRBJ2-7, with D possibly matching TRBD2 (6 bases). Germline CDR1 is ENHRY and CDR2 is SYGVKD. The CDR3 contains 15 residues. Trimming pared 4 bases from V and 3 bases from J, leaving 16 bases between. For the CDR3, the DNA is TGTGCCATCAGTGGGGGGGATACCGGCGACTACGAGCAGTACTTC. Amino acids: CAISGGDTGDYEQYF.

The V call is TRBV12-3 or TRBV12-4, the J call TRBJ2-7, with D possibly called TRBD1 or TRBD2 (5 bases each). V shed 2 bases and J shed 4 bases, with 9 bases lying between them. CDR3 size: 13 residues. The CDR3 DNA sequence: TGTGCCAGCAGTTTAAGAGGGGCTTACGAGCAGTACTTC. Its translation is CASSLRGAYEQYF.

The chain links TRBV5-4 to TRBJ1-5; 7 bases fit TRBD1. The length of the CDR3 is 12 residues. Germline V gene lookup returns CDR1 SGHNT and CDR2 YYREEE (reference sequence). V shed 4 bases, J shed 8 bases, and the junction held 3 bases outside the gene matches. CDR3 protein: CASSQTGEPQHF. CDR3 bases: TGTGCCAGCAGCCAAACAGGGGAGCCCCAGCATTTT. The full variable domain, its missing parts supplied by reference TRBV5-4 and TRBJ1-5, is ETGVTQSPTHLIKTRGQQVTLRCSSQSGHNTVSWYQQALGQGPQFIFQYYREEENGRGNFPPRFSGLQFPNYSSELNVNALELDDSALYLCASSQTGEPQHFGDGTRLSIL.

In the case of this clonotype: The junction and the germline gene differ at one end; a read error may be behind it. The chain combines TRBV5-6 with TRBJ2-3; 8 bases map to TRBD2. This CDR3 spans 15 amino acids. Germline V CDR1 and CDR2: SGHDT, YYEEEE. The CDR3 loop reads CASSFRGGHTYTQYF. For the CDR3, the DNA is TGTGCCAGCAGCTTTCGGGGGGGCCACACATATACGCAGTATTTT.

The V and J genes are TRBV20-1 and TRBJ2-7, with a weak D call TRBD1 (5 bases). V lost 6 bases to trimming and J lost 5 bases, with 17 bases between them. The V gene's germline CDR1 is DFQATT and CDR2 SNEGSKA (reference sequence). The CDR3 has 13 amino acids. The CDR3 region is CSARSRGLDEQYF. The CDR3 coding sequence is TGCAGTGCCCGGTCTAGGGGTCTGGACGAGCAGTACTTC.

V usage is TRBV19 and J usage is TRBJ2-7, with no clear D. The CDR3 is 13 amino acids. V lost 5 bases and J lost 0, with 8 bases in between. Germline CDR1 reads LNHDA; CDR2 reads SQIVND (reference sequence). CDR3 amino acids: CASSLAASYEQYF. DNA of the CDR3: TGTGCCAGTAGTCTCGCAGCCTCCTACGAGCAGTACTTC.

The V and J genes are TRBV5-5 and TRBJ1-2, with a possible D match to TRBD1 (5 bases). With 4 bases removed from V and 6 bases from J, the gap between germline ends came to 16 bases. The germline gives CDR1 SGHKS, CDR2 YYEKEE (reference sequence). This CDR3 is built from 14 residues. CDR3 sequence (DNA): TGTGCCAGCAGCCCGAACCCGGACATTAATGGCTACACCTTC. Its translation is CASSPNPDINGYTF.

Remarks on this clonotype: One end of the junction is discordant with germline, which a read error may explain. The chain joins TRBV2 to TRBJ1-1, with 9 positions matching TRBD1. Germline CDR1 and CDR2: SNHLY and FYNNEI. The CDR3 runs to 12 residues. CDR3 bases: TGTGCAAGCAGGGACAGGGTCACTGAAGCTTTCTTT. This gives the protein CASRDRVTEAFF.

The genes are TRBV24-1 and TRBJ2-2; 7 bases are a match to TRBD2. Germline CDR1 and CDR2: KGHDR and SFDVKD. The CDR3 covers 16 residues. The J segment lost 5 bases and the V segment lost 2 bases, leaving 7 bases of the junction unmatched. In DNA, the CDR3 is TGTGCCACCAGTGATTCCTTCGCGGGGGATACCGGGGAGCTGTTTTTT. As protein: CATSDSFAGDTGELFF.

This chain uses TRBV2 with TRBJ1-5, with D perhaps matching TRBD1 (5 bases). The CDR3 contains 12 residues. The V end lost 6 bases, the J end lost 6 bases, and 9 bases lay between the germline ends. CDR1 and CDR2 from the germline V gene are SNHLY and FYNNEI. The CDR3 loop reads CASRGGGQPQHF. For the CDR3, the DNA is TGTGCCAGCAGAGGTGGGGGTCAGCCCCAGCATTTT.

The V and J genes are TRBV9 and TRBJ2-1, with 8 nucleotides matching TRBD2. Germline V gene sequence: CDR1 SGDLS, CDR2 YYNGEE. This CDR3 spans 15 amino acids. The ends lost 0 bases at V and 3 bases at J; junction bases unmatched: 2. Here the CDR3 reads CASSVAGGGYNEQFF. The CDR3, as DNA: TGTGCCAGCAGCGTAGCGGGGGGGGGCTACAATGAGCAGTTCTTC.

The chain joins TRBV19 to TRBJ1-6; tentative D call: TRBD1 (5 bases). From germline, CDR1 is LNHDA and CDR2 SQIVND (reference sequence). CDR3 length: 12 amino acids. V lost 6 bases and J 7 bases, leaving 7 bases between the germline ends. In nucleotides, the CDR3 is TGTGCCAGTAGGAACAGGAATTCACCCCTCCACTTT. Its protein product is CASRNRNSPLHF. Based on the CDR3 plus reference TRBV19 and TRBJ1-6, the full variable domain is DGGITQSPKYLFRKEGQNVTLSCEQNLNHDAMYWYRQDPGQGLRLIYYSQIVNDFQKGDIAEGYSVSREKKESFPLTVTSAQKNPTAFYLCASRNRNSPLHFGNGTRLTVT.

The rearrangement joins TRBV7-3 to TRBJ2-1, with TRBD1 as a possible D gene (6 bases). Germline V CDR1 and CDR2: SGHTA, FQGTGA. This CDR3 is built from 16 residues. Trimming took 5 bases from V and 10 from J, leaving 24 bases between them. This CDR3 reads CASSLNRQVGMGEQFF. Here the CDR3 DNA reads TGTGCCAGCAGCCTTAACCGACAGGTGGGGATGGGCGAGCAGTTCTTC.

The V gene is TRBV10-3, the J gene TRBJ1-2; a weak D match, TRBD1 (6 bases). The CDR3 has 15 amino acids. Germline V gene lookup returns CDR1 ENHRY and CDR2 SYGVKD. Trimming shortened V by 0 bases and J by 1 base, and 9 bases separated the two germline ends. CDR3 in amino acids: CAISESGHVNYGYTF. The CDR3 region has the DNA TGTGCCATCAGTGAGTCGGGACATGTTAACTATGGCTACACCTTC.

The rearrangement links TRBV25-1 to TRBJ2-1, with a possible D match to TRBD2 (6 bases). Trimming stripped 1 base from V and 7 bases from J, with 14 bases between. Germline V gene lookup returns CDR1 MGHDK and CDR2 SYGVNS. CDR3 length: 15 amino acids. The CDR3 DNA is TGTGCCAGCAGTGAATTACCCCCGGGGGAGAATGAGCAGTTCTTC. This sequence encodes CASSELPPGENEQFF.

The CDR3 spells CASSLSGGDTEAFF. CDR3 DNA: TGTGCCAGCAGCTTGTCAGGGGGGGACACTGAAGCTTTCTTT. The chain is built from TRBV11-3 and TRBJ1-1; 7 bases map to TRBD1. CDR3 length equals 14 residues. In germline, CDR1 is SGHNT, CDR2 YENEEA. The junction had 4 bases not matched to a gene; V was cut back by 3 bases and J by 3 bases.

V gene TRBV10-3 combines with J gene TRBJ2-7; D may be TRBD1 (6 bases). The CDR3 loop spans 15 amino acids. From germline, CDR1 is ENHRY and CDR2 SYGVKD. Trimming removed 0 bases at V and 2 bases at J, with 11 bases between. CDR3 loop: CAISESGGQTYEQYF. CDR3 in DNA: TGTGCCATCAGTGAGTCGGGTGGACAGACCTACGAGCAGTACTTC.

The V call is TRBV7-4, the J call TRBJ2-7; 10 nucleotides line up with TRBD2. This CDR3 contains 18 residues. V dropped 0 bases and J dropped 0; count of bases not matched to a gene: 8. The germline V gene encodes CDR1 SGHVT and CDR2 SQSDAQ. The DNA for the CDR3 is TGTGCCAGCAGCTTAGCCAGTGGAGCGGGAGGGGTCTCCTACGAGCAGTACTTC. This codes for CASSLASGAGGVSYEQYF.

The V and J genes are TRBV7-6 and TRBJ1-1; TRBD1 matches 9 bases. The CDR3 has 15 residues. J was trimmed by 11 bases and V by 4 bases; bases with no gene match: 14. Per the germline V gene, CDR1 is SGHVS and CDR2 is FNYEAQ. DNA for the CDR3: TGTGCCAGCAGCTCCCAGTCTACGGACAGGGGAGGGGCTTTCTTT. It translates to CASSSQSTDRGGAFF.

CDR3 in DNA: TGTGCCAGCAGTCCTCAGGGACAGAAAAATTCACCCCTCCACTTT. It yields the protein CASSPQGQKNSPLHF. This chain connects TRBV6-1 to TRBJ1-6; 7 bases align to TRBD1. This CDR3 has 15 amino acids. Germline V lookup: CDR1 MNHNS, CDR2 SASEGT. V trimming: 5 bases; J trimming: 7 bases; junction bases outside the gene matches: 8.

This clonotype was counted a few times. The chain carries TRBV20-1 and TRBJ1-4, with no clear D. This CDR3 comprises 13 residues. V was clipped by 1 base and J by 8 bases, with 11 bases between them. CDR1 and CDR2 (germline): DFQATT, SNEGSKA (reference sequence). The CDR3 spells CSARGGGDEKLFF. DNA of the CDR3: TGCAGTGCTAGAGGAGGAGGTGACGAAAAACTGTTTTTT.

A few counts support this clonotype. The V call is TRBV4-3, the J call TRBJ2-7; TRBD2 matches at 14 bases. The CDR3 length is 15 residues. CDR1 is LGHNA, CDR2 YSLEER, per germline. The V segment lost 4 bases and the J segment 6 bases; nucleotides outside the gene matches: 5. The CDR3 DNA is TGCGCCAGCAGCCTTCGACTAGCGGGGGGGCGCGAGCAGTACTTC. Its translation is CASSLRLAGGREQYF.

The V call is TRBV15, the J call TRBJ2-7; 8 nucleotides line up with TRBD2. The length of the CDR3 is 14 residues. The germline V gene has CDR1 LNHNV and CDR2 YYDKDF (reference sequence). With 1 base clipped from V and 5 bases from J, the junction kept 4 bases outside the gene matches. Written as DNA, the CDR3 is TGTGCCACCAGCAGAGTACGGGGGGGCAACGAGCAGTACTTC. Residues: CATSRVRGGNEQYF.

V is TRBV5-4 and J is TRBJ2-7; D may match TRBD1 or TRBD2 (5 bases each). This CDR3 is 13 amino acids long. CDR1 is SGHNT and CDR2 is YYREEE in the germline V gene (reference sequence). Trimming shortened V by 0 bases and J by 2 bases, and 6 bases separated the two germline ends. CDR3 amino acids: CASSLAGPYEQYF. The CDR3 DNA sequence: TGTGCCAGCAGCTTGGCGGGGCCCTACGAGCAGTACTTC.

The chain joins TRBV11-1 to TRBJ1-5; D gene unclear. Trimming stripped 1 base from V and 6 bases from J, with 19 bases between. This CDR3 is 17 amino acids long. Germline V gene data show CDR1 as SGHAT and CDR2 as FQDESV (reference sequence). The chain's CDR3 is CASSLVGPLGRSQPQHF. The DNA of the CDR3 is TGTGCCAGCAGCTTAGTAGGACCGCTAGGAAGGAGTCAGCCCCAGCATTTT.

This chain connects TRBV7-9 to TRBJ2-2; D call uncertain. Germline V gene data show CDR1 as SEHNR and CDR2 as FQNEAQ (reference sequence). The CDR3 is made up of 13 amino acids. Trimming shortened V by 5 bases and J by 9 bases, and 13 bases separated the two germline ends. CDR3 sequence reads: CASSPPDERELFF. CDR3 DNA: TGTGCCAGCAGCCCCCCAGACGAAAGGGAGCTGTTTTTT.

In its sample, this clonotype was seen a few times. The chain recombines TRBV19 with TRBJ2-1; D is perhaps TRBD2 (6 bases). Deletions cut 3 bases from V and 2 bases from J, with 11 bases between. CDR3 length: 15 residues. Germline V lookup: CDR1 LNHDA, CDR2 SQIVND (reference sequence). Written as DNA, the CDR3 is TGTGCCAGTAGTATTCGCGCGGGAACCTACAATGAGCAGTTCTTC. Protein product: CASSIRAGTYNEQFF.